In this sample, the clone carrying this T cell receptor (beta chain) turned up many times. This CDR3 region has 12 residues. In germline, CDR1 is SGHVS, CDR2 FQNEAQ. Trimming shortened V by 3 bases and J by 6 bases, and 6 bases separated the two germline ends. The sample comes from a study of identical twins. All of the donors were Caucasians in good health. From the 5' RACE reads, TCRdb called clonotypes with MiXCR, one entry per CDR3 protein. The repertoire holds approximately 700,000 distinct CDR3 sequences, with around 5.7% as singletons. This receptor was obtained from a man between 18 and 35 years old in good health. The J gene is TRBJ2-1, the V gene TRBV7-8; D call uncertain. The sequenced sample consisted of naive T cells sorted from blood. The CDR3 spells CASSFTPNEQFF. The CDR3 nucleotides read TGTGCCAGCAGCTTCACTCCCAATGAGCAGTTCTTC.